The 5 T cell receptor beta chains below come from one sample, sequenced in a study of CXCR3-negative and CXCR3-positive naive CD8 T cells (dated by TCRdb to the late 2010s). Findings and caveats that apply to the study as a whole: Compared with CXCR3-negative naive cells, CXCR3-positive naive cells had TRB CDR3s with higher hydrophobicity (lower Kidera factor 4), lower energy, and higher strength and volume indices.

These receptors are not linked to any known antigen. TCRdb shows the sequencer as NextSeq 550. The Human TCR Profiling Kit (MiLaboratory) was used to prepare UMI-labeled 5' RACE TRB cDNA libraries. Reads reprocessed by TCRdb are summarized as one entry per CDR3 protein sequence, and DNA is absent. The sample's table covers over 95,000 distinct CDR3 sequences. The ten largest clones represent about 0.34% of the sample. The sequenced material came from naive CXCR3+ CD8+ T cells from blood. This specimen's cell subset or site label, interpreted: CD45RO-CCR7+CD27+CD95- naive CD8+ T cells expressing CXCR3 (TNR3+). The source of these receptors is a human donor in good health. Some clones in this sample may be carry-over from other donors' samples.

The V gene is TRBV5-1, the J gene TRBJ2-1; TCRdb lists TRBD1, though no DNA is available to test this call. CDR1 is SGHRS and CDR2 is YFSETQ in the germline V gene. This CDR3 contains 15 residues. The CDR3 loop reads CASRGGEGFGDEQFF.

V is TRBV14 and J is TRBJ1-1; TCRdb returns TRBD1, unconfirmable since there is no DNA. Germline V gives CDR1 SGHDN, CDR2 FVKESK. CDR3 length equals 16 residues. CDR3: CASSQLLTGSKTEAFF.

The CDR3 loop reads CASSLSLQGSRLKGGELFF. The chain employs TRBV11-2 and TRBJ2-2; the TCRdb call, TRBD1, lacks DNA for checking. Germline CDR1 and CDR2: SGHAT and FQNNGV. The CDR3 length is 19 residues.

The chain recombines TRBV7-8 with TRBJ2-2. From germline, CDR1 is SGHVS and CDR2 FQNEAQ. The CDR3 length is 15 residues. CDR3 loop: CASSLEYRASGELFF.

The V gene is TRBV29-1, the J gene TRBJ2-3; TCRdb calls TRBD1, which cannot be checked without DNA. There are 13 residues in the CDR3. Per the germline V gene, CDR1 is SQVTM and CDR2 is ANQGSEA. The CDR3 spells CSVNRDFPDTQYF.